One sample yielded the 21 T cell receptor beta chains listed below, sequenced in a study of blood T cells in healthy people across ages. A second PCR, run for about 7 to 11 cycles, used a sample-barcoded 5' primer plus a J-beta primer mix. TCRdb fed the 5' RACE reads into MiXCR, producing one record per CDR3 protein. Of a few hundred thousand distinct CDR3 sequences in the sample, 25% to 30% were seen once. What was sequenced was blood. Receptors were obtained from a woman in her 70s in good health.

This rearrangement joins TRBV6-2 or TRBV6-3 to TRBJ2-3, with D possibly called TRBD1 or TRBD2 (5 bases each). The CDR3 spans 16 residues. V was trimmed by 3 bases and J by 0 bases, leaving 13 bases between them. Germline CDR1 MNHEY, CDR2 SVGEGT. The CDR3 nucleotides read TGTGCCAGCAGTTATCTGGGGACGTTCAGCACAGATACGCAGTATTTT. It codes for CASSYLGTFSTDTQYF.

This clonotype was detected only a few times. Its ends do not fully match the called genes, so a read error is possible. The CDR3 coding sequence is TGTGCCGGCAGTCAAGGGCAGTCCTACGAGCAGTACTTC. Translation: CAGSQGQSYEQYF. V gene TRBV12-3 or TRBV12-4 combines with J gene TRBJ2-7; D gene uncertain. The CDR3 extends over 13 amino acids.

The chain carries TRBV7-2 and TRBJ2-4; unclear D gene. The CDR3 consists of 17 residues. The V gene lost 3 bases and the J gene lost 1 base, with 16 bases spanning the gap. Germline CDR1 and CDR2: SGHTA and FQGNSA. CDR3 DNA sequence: TGTGCCAGCAGCTTCCCCTTGTCCCCCGAGGCCAAAAACATTCAGTACTTC. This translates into CASSFPLSPEAKNIQYF.

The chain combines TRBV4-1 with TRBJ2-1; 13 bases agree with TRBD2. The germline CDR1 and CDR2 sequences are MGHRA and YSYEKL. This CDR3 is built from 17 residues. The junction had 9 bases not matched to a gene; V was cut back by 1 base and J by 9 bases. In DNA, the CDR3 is TGCGCCAGCAGCCAAGGCGGGGGGACTAGCGGGATACGTGAGCAGTTCTTC. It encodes CASSQGGGTSGIREQFF.

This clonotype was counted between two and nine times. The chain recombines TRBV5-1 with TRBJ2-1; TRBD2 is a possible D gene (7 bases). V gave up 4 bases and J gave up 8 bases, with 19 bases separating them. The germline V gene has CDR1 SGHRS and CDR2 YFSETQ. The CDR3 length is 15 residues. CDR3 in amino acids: CASSPGGREIDEQFF. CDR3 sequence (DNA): TGCGCCAGCAGCCCCGGGGGGCGGGAGATAGATGAGCAGTTCTTC.

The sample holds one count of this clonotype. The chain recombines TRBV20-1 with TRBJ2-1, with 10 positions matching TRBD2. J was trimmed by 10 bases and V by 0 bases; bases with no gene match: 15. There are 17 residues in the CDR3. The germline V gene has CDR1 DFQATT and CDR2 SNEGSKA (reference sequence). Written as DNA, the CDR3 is TGCAGTGCTAGAGATCCGGGAGTAGCGGGAGGAAGACGGGAGCAGTTCTTC. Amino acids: CSARDPGVAGGRREQFF.

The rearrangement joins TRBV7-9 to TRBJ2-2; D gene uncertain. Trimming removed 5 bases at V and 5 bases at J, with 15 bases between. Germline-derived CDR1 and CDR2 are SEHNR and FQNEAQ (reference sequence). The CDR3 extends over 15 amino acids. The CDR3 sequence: CASSPRRGDTGELFF. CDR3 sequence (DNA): TGTGCCAGCAGCCCCAGGCGAGGTGATACCGGGGAGCTGTTTTTT.

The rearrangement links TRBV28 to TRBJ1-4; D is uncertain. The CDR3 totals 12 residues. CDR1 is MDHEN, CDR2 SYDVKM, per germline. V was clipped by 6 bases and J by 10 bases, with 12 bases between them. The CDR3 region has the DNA TGTGCCAGCAGGACAAGCGGAGGAAAACTGTTTTTT. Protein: CASRTSGGKLFF.

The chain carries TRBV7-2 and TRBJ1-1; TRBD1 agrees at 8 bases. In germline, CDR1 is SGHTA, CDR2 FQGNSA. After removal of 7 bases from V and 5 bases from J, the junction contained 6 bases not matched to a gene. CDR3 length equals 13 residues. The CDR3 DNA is TGTGCCAGCATCCGGACAGGGCGGACTGAAGCTTTCTTT. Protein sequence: CASIRTGRTEAFF.

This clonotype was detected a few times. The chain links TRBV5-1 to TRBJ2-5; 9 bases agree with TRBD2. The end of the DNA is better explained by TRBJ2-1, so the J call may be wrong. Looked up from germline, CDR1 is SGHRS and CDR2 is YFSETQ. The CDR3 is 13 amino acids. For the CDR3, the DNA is TGCGCCAGCAGCACTAGCGGGTACTATGAGCAGTTCTTC. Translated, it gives CASSTSGYYEQFF.

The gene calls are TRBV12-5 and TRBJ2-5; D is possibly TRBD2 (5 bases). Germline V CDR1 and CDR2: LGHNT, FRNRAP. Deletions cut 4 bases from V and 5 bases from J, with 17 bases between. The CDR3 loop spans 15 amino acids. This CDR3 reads CASGSLGPRGETQYF. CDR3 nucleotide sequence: TGTGCTAGTGGTTCCCTCGGTCCCCGCGGGGAGACCCAGTACTTC.

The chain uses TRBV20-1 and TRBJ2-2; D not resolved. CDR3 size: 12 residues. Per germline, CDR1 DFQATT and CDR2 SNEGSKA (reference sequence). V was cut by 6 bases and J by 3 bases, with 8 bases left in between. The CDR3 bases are TGCAGTGCGGCGGCGGACACCGGGGAGCTGTTTTTT. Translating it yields CSAAADTGELFF.

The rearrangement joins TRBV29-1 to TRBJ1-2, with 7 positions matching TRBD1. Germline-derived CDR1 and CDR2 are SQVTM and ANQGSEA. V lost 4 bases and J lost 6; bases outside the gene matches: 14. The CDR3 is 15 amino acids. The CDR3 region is CSVAKIGGEVDGYTF. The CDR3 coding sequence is TGCAGCGTTGCTAAGATAGGGGGCGAAGTAGATGGCTACACCTTC.

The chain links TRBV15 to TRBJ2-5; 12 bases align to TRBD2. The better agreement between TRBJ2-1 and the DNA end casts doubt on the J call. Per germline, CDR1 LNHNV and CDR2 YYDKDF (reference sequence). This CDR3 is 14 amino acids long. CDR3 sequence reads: CATTLGLAGYEQFF. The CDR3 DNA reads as TGTGCCACCACCCTGGGACTAGCGGGTTACGAGCAGTTCTTC.

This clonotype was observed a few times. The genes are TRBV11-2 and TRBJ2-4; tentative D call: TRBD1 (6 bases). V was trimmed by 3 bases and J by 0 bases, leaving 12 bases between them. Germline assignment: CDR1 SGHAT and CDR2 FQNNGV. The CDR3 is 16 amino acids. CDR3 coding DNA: TGTGCCAGCAGCTTGGGGCAGGGGTTAGCCAAAAACATTCAGTACTTC. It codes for CASSLGQGLAKNIQYF.

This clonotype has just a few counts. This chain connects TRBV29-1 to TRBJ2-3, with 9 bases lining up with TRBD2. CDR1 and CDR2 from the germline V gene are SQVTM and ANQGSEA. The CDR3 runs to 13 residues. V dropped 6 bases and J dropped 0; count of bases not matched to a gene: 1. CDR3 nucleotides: TGCAGCGTAGCGGGAGGAAGCACAGATACGCAGTATTTT. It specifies CSVAGGSTDTQYF.

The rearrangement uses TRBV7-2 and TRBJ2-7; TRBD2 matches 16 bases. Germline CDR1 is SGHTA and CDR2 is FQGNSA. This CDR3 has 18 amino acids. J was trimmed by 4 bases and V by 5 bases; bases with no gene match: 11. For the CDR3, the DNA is TGTGCCAGCAGCGGCACCGGGACTAGCGGGAGGGCCGGATACGAGCAGTACTTC. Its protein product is CASSGTGTSGRAGYEQYF.

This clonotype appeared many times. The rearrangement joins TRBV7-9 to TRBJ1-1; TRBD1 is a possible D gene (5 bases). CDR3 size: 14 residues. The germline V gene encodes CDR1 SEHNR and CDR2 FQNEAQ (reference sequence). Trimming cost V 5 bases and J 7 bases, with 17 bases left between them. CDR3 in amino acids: CASSRSGATDEAFF. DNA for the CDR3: TGTGCCAGCAGCCGATCCGGGGCAACGGATGAAGCTTTCTTT.

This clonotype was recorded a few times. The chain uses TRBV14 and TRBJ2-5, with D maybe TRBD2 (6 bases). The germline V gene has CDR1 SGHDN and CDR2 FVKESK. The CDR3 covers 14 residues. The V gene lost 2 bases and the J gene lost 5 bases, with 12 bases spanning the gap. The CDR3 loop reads CASSQNRGSETQYF. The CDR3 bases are TGTGCCAGCAGCCAAAACCGGGGGTCGGAGACCCAGTACTTC.

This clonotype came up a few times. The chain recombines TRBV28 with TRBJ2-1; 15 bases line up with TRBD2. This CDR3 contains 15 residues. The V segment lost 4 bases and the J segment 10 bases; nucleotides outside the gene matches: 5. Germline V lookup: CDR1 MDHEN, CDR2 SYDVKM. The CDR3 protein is CASSSGTSGRKEQFF. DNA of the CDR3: TGTGCCAGCAGTTCCGGGACTAGCGGGAGGAAGGAGCAGTTCTTC. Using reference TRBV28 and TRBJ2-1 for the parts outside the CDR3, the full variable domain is DVKVTQSSRYLVKRTGEKVFLECVQDMDHENMFWYRQDPGLGLRLIYFSYDVKMKEKGDIPEGYSVSREKKERFSLILESASTNQTSMYLCASSSGTSGRKEQFFGPGTRLTVL.

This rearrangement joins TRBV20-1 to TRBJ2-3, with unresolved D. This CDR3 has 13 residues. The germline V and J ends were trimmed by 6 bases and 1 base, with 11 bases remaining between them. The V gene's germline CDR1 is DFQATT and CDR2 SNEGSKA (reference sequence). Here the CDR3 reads CSAPPQGTDTQYF. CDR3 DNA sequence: TGCAGTGCCCCCCCCCAGGGCACAGATACGCAGTATTTT.